These T cell receptor beta chains were read from a single sample in a study of CXCR3-negative and CXCR3-positive naive CD8 T cells. TCRdb re-called the 5' RACE reads and catalogs CDR3 proteins one per entry, DNA excluded. This sample's clone table lists 84,000 or so distinct CDR3 sequences. The sample comprised naive CXCR3+ CD8+ T cells from blood. The receptor source for this set is a human donor in good health. Some clones in this sample may be carry-over from other donors' samples. The CDR3 runs from the conserved cysteine through the conserved F or W.

V gene: TRBV4-3
J gene: TRBJ1-1
CDR3 protein: CASSQALNQEAFF

V gene: TRBV20-1
J gene: TRBJ2-7
CDR3 protein: CSAPPVTGSYEQYF

V gene: TRBV12-3/TRBV12-4
J gene: TRBJ2-2
CDR3 protein: CASSFSASGSWPGELFF

V gene: TRBV28
J gene: TRBJ2-4
CDR3 protein: CASSVAGAGLAKNIQYF

V gene: TRBV28
J gene: TRBJ2-7
CDR3 protein: CASSYTGSNLYEQYF

V gene: TRBV14
J gene: TRBJ2-4
CDR3 protein: CASSGHDGGRAKNIQYF

V gene: TRBV20-1
J gene: TRBJ2-5
CDR3 protein: CSARDTWGRYQETQYF

V gene: TRBV4-1
J gene: TRBJ2-1
CDR3 protein: CASSQARLAAYNEQFF

V gene: TRBV2
J gene: TRBJ2-2
CDR3 protein: CASSAGASGELFF

V gene: TRBV5-1
J gene: TRBJ2-7
CDR3 protein: CASSGRGLIYEQYF

V gene: TRBV5-1
J gene: TRBJ2-7
CDR3 protein: CASRGEGPYEQYF

V gene: TRBV4-1
J gene: TRBJ1-2
CDR3 protein: CASSQAGINYGYTF

V gene: TRBV12-3/TRBV12-4
J gene: TRBJ2-5
CDR3 protein: CASSSLREGETQYF

V gene: TRBV5-1
J gene: TRBJ1-1
CDR3 protein: CASSRDRTVQGEAFF

V gene: TRBV20-1
J gene: TRBJ2-7
CDR3 protein: CSAGGGLQSLAYEQYF

V gene: TRBV28
J gene: TRBJ2-7
CDR3 protein: CASSLDGTMDRGYEQYF

V gene: TRBV20-1
J gene: TRBJ2-7
CDR3 protein: CSAIESSYEQYF

V gene: TRBV21-1
J gene: TRBJ2-7
CDR3 protein: CASSTAGAVSWPYEQYF

V gene: TRBV20-1
J gene: TRBJ1-6
CDR3 protein: CSAITPGQDLGALHF

V gene: TRBV7-9
J gene: TRBJ2-7
CDR3 protein: CASVSGSEQYF

V gene: TRBV11-3
J gene: TRBJ2-3
CDR3 protein: CASSSWGPDTQYF

V gene: TRBV14
J gene: TRBJ1-6
CDR3 protein: CASSQDNRGGSPLHF

V gene: TRBV4-3
J gene: TRBJ2-7
CDR3 protein: CASSQDLGAGGPYEQYF

V gene: TRBV12-3/TRBV12-4
J gene: TRBJ2-3
CDR3 protein: CASSLAQGQRGPGGDTQYF

V gene: TRBV11-1
J gene: TRBJ2-3
CDR3 protein: CASSLEPGGATDTQYF

V gene: TRBV20-1
J gene: TRBJ2-7
CDR3 protein: CSVGGESYEQYF

V gene: TRBV29-1
J gene: TRBJ2-3
CDR3 protein: CSVSFEADLTDTQYF

V gene: TRBV4-2
J gene: TRBJ2-3
CDR3 protein: CASSLERDSTDTQYF

V gene: TRBV7-2
J gene: TRBJ2-1
CDR3 protein: CASSFRDSYNEQFF

V gene: TRBV28
J gene: TRBJ2-7
CDR3 protein: CASRAGTVEQYF

V gene: TRBV20-1
J gene: TRBJ2-3
CDR3 protein: CSAEPGASGRTDTQYF

V gene: TRBV7-6
J gene: TRBJ2-3
CDR3 protein: CASSLSGSADTQYF

V gene: TRBV6-2/TRBV6-3
J gene: TRBJ2-7
CDR3 protein: CATTPGQVSYEQYF

V gene: TRBV4-1
J gene: TRBJ2-1
CDR3 protein: CASSQKWGSYNEQFF

V gene: TRBV29-1
J gene: TRBJ2-7
CDR3 protein: CSVEGSGTTYEQYF

V gene: TRBV6-5
J gene: TRBJ2-4
CDR3 protein: CASSYLPSGGDQYF

V gene: TRBV6-1
J gene: TRBJ2-1
CDR3 protein: CASSEFTGPEQFF

V gene: TRBV20-1
J gene: TRBJ2-7
CDR3 protein: CSAIDGQGTSYEQYF

V gene: TRBV20-1
J gene: TRBJ2-7
CDR3 protein: CSARDHRGSSYEQYF

V gene: TRBV7-9
J gene: TRBJ2-1
CDR3 protein: CASSLRYQGYEQFF

V gene: TRBV3-1
J gene: TRBJ2-7
CDR3 protein: CASSYTGDPSDEQYF

V gene: TRBV4-3
J gene: TRBJ2-3
CDR3 protein: CASSQDSLAGGTDTQYF

V gene: TRBV6-2/TRBV6-3
J gene: TRBJ2-1
CDR3 protein: CASSYEDPEQFF

V gene: TRBV5-4
J gene: TRBJ2-1
CDR3 protein: CASSLSGGPHNEQFF

V gene: TRBV9
J gene: TRBJ2-3
CDR3 protein: CASSVIPSSTDTQYF

V gene: TRBV7-9
J gene: TRBJ2-4
CDR3 protein: CASSPSRDYLGNIQYF

V gene: TRBV9
J gene: TRBJ2-1
CDR3 protein: CASSVTGGNNEQFF

V gene: TRBV6-2/TRBV6-3
J gene: TRBJ1-5
CDR3 protein: CASRGAGEAKGNQPQHF

V gene: TRBV6-1
J gene: TRBJ2-4
CDR3 protein: CASSRDRDREVNIQYF